The TCR beta chain described here comes from a study of early T cells in non-severe SARS-CoV-2 infection (dated by TCRdb to the early 2020s). In the study overall: Because TCR sequencing relied on bulk RNA taken from unsorted whole blood, pairing of alpha and beta chains was not possible.

The study was a case-control design nested within a healthcare worker cohort in London, UK, with weekly nasopharyngeal swab PCR tests and blood sampling. Between 23 and 31 March 2020, the week of the UK lockdown, healthcare workers were enrolled and then followed up weekly for as long as 16 weeks. Broad study findings and their caveats: VDJdb matching was skewed toward anti-spike CD8 responses, so virus-specific expansions were likely underestimated and private and CD4 specificities were missed.

This clonotype was seen only a few times. Its recognized antigen is unknown. No base qualities exist here, and no much larger clone lies one base off it. The library was built by means of 5' RACE. For sequencing, a NextSeq 500 was employed. To correct for sequencing error and PCR bias, the TCR library protocol tagged individual cDNA molecules with unique molecular identifiers. TCR alpha and beta chains were both sequenced, and the abundances of alpha and beta sequences in each sample were closely correlated with each other. The authors' pipeline ran thus. V gene, J gene and CDR3 annotation of TCR sequences was performed with Decombinator V4. Expanded TCRs were defined as changing significantly between any two time points under a Poisson model with p below 0.0001. TCR abundances were normalised to the total number of TCRs sequenced per sample and were expressed as counts per million. MAIT TCRs were defined by TRAV1-2 paired with TRAJ12, TRAJ20 or TRAJ33, and iNKT TCRs by TRAV10 paired with TRAJ18. A search of VDJdb, accessed on 1 November 2021, was run for TCRs annotated to CMV, EBV and SARS-CoV-2, with TCRs annotated for multiple antigens excluded. TCRdb took the public reads, trimmed them with fastp at Q25, ran MiXCR for clone calling and kept in-frame beta chains. Entries that share a CDR3 protein sequence are merged under the most common genes and DNA. These V and J calls originate from TCRdb's pipeline instead of the authors' own analysis. The sample table contains fewer than 65,000 distinct CDR3 sequences; only one count was recorded for 7.5% to 10% of them. Of the sample, about 15% is held by the ten largest clones.

Inclusive of the bounding cysteine and phenylalanine, the CDR3 is 11 residues long. The entry retains the CDR3 DNA only, 33 bases that are in frame from base 1. At the junction V is shortened by 4 bases and J by 2 bases, with 5 bases in between. In the germline V gene, CDR1 corresponds to SQVTM and CDR2 to ANQGSEA. The chain was built from TRBV29-1 and TRBJ1-2, with no reliable assignment of the D segment. What was sequenced was whole blood. This TCR was recovered from an adult who was a healthcare worker with PCR-confirmed SARS-CoV-2 infection or an uninfected control (not recorded which). In nucleotides, the sequence is TGCAGCGTTGGACGGAACTATGGCTACACCTTC. Translated, this is CSVGRNYGYTF.